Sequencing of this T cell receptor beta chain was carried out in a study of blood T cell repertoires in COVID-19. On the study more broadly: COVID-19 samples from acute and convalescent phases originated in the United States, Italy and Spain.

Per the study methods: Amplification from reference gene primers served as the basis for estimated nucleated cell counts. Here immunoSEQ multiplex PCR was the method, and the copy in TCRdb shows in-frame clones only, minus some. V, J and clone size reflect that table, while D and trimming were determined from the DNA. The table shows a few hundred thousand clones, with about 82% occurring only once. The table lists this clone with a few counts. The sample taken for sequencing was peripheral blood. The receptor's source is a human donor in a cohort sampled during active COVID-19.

CDR3 DNA: TGTGCCAGCAGACCTACTTATAGCGGGGTTACAGATACGCAGTATTTT. Amino acids: CASRPTYSGVTDTQYF. The chain couples TRBV3-1 (or the pseudogene TRBV3-2) to TRBJ2-3, with 8 bases lining up with TRBD2. Trimming took 6 bases from V and 3 from J; bases not matched to a gene: 11. The CDR3 runs to 16 residues. Germline V lookup: CDR1 LGHDT, CDR2 YNNKEL (reference sequence).